The 5 T cell receptor beta chains below come from one sample, sequenced in a study of cytomegalovirus exposure and HLA in healthy donors. Primers: 60 Vbeta forward and 13 Jbeta reverse. Clones were read by immunoSEQ multiplex PCR, and TCRdb kept only the in-frame ones, dropping some. The sample carries fewer than 150,000 clones, around 69% recorded once. Sequencing was carried out using PBMCs. Receptor source: a woman between 35 and 50 years old in good health and CMV-seropositive.

The chain is built from TRBV29-1 and TRBJ1-2; TRBD1 agrees at 9 bases. There are 14 residues in the CDR3. Trimming took 3 bases from V and 6 from J; bases not matched to a gene: 8. Germline V gene sequence: CDR1 SQVTM, CDR2 ANQGSEA. The CDR3 region is CSVDSSGTGNGYTF. The CDR3 coding sequence is TGCAGCGTTGATTCCTCCGGGACAGGGAATGGCTACACCTTC.

The rearrangement uses TRBV19 and TRBJ2-5; TRBD2 aligns across 13 bases. The CDR3 contains 16 residues. Germline loops: CDR1 LNHDA, CDR2 SQIVND (reference sequence). Trimming at V came to 6 bases and at J to 5 bases, leaving 9 bases not matched to a gene. CDR3 bases: TGTGCCAGTAGCGGCCCGGGACTAGCGGGGTGGGAGACCCAGTACTTC. Its translation is CASSGPGLAGWETQYF.

The chain combines TRBV5-1 with TRBJ2-5; maybe TRBD2 (5 bases). V was clipped by 0 bases and J by 5 bases, with 8 bases between them. Germline V gene lookup returns CDR1 SGHRS and CDR2 YFSETQ. There are 13 residues in the CDR3. In nucleotides, the CDR3 is TGCGCCAGCAGCTTGGAGGGAGAGGAGACCCAGTACTTC. It is translated as CASSLEGEETQYF. The entire variable domain, with the rest obtained from reference TRBV5-1 and TRBJ2-5, is as follows: KAGVTQTPRYLIKTRGQQVTLSCSPISGHRSVSWYQQTPGQGLQFLFEYFSETQRNKGNFPGRFSGRQFSNSRSEMNVSTLELGDSALYLCASSLEGEETQYFGPGTRLLVL.

A few counts support this clone. Additional DNA sequences in this sample encode the identical CDR3. The V and J genes are TRBV7-9 and TRBJ1-1, with 9 bases fitting TRBD1. The CDR3 is 14 residues long. CDR1 is SEHNR, CDR2 FQNEAQ, per germline (reference sequence). Trimming at V came to 3 bases and at J to 1 base, leaving 0 bases not matched to a gene. CDR3 region: CASSLGQGNTEAFF. Written as DNA, the CDR3 is TGTGCCAGCAGCTTGGGACAGGGGAACACTGAAGCTTTCTTT.

In nucleotides, the CDR3 is TGTGCCATCAGTGATCCTGTTAGAGGAGAGACCCAGTACTTC. It specifies CAISDPVRGETQYF. The V gene is TRBV10-3, the J gene TRBJ2-5; D remains unclear. Trimming cost V 3 bases and J 4 bases, with 12 bases left between them. The germline CDR1 and CDR2 sequences are ENHRY and SYGVKD. The CDR3 runs 14 residues.